This T cell receptor beta chain was sequenced during a study of CD8 T cells in ankylosing spondylitis. In its sample, this clonotype was seen many times. The junction differs from germline at one of its ends, possibly a read error. Germline loops: CDR1 LGHNA, CDR2 YNFKEQ. CDR3 length: 12 residues. TCRdb ran MiXCR on the 5' RACE reads and lists one entry per CDR3 protein. The repertoire holds roughly 250,000 distinct CDR3 sequences, with approximately 9% as singletons. This sequence was found in a male donor with ankylosing spondylitis or in good health (not recorded which). The chain joins TRBV4-2 to TRBJ2-5, with D perhaps given as TRBD1 or TRBD2 (5 bases each). The sequenced material came from blood, either unsorted or a sorted T cell fraction (not recorded which). CDR3 amino acids: CASCQGEETQYF. The CDR3 nucleotides read TGTGCCAGCTGCCAGGGAGAAGAGACCCAGTACTTC.